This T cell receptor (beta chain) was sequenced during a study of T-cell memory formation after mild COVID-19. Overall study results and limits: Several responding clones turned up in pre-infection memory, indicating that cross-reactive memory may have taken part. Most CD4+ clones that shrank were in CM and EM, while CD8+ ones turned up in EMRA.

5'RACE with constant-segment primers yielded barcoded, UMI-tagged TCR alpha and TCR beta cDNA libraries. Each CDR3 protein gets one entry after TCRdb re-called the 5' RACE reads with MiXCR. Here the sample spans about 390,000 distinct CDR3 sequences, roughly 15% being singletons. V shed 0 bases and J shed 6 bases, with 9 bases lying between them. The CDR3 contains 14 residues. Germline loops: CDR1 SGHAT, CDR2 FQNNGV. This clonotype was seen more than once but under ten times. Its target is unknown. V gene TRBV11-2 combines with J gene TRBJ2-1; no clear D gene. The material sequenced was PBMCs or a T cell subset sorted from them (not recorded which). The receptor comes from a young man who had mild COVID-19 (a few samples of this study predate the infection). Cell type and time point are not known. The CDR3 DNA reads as TGTGCCAGCAGCTTAGATCTGGTGGGCAATGAGCAGTTCTTC. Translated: CASSLDLVGNEQFF.